This paragraph covers one T cell receptor beta chain sequence. Its antigen is not identified. The CDR3 loop spans 15 amino acids. V lost 1 base, J lost 3 bases, and 10 bases lay in between. The source of the sample is a study of CD8 T cells in ankylosing spondylitis. Study-level results: Earlier literature documents some of the motif variants in reactive arthritis synovial fluid and blood. A TCR beta motif of eight or nine highly homologous variants seemed to mark ankylosing spondylitis blood.

MiXCR was run by TCRdb on the 5' RACE reads, yielding one entry per CDR3 protein. Of approximately 540,000 distinct CDR3 sequences detected, 12% appear once; the ten largest clones hold over 6.5%. The rearrangement uses TRBV12-3 or TRBV12-4 and TRBJ2-1; D unresolved. Sequences were obtained from blood, either unsorted or a sorted T cell fraction (not recorded which). The sequence derives from a male donor with ankylosing spondylitis. CDR3 nucleotide sequence: TGTGCCAGCAGTTTAGGACCCCGTCACTACAATGAGCAGTTCTTC. It is translated as CASSLGPRHYNEQFF.